These 23 T cell receptor beta chains came from one sample sequenced in a study of T-cell memory formation after mild COVID-19. TCRdb redid the calling of the 5' RACE reads with MiXCR, one entry per CDR3 protein. The table has about 350,000 distinct CDR3 sequences, 20% to 25% seen once; the top ten hold over 20%. Specimen: PBMCs or a T cell subset sorted from them (not recorded which). The receptors were gathered from a man between 18 and 29 years old who had mild COVID-19 (a few samples of this study predate the infection). Cell type and time point are not known.

This chain uses TRBV6-5 with TRBJ1-2; 8 positions agree with TRBD1. CDR1 is MNHEY and CDR2 is SVGAGI in the germline V gene. The V and J ends lost 0 bases and 8 bases, in that order; junction bases with no gene match: 5. CDR3 length equals 14 residues. CDR3 coding DNA: TGTGCCAGCAGTTACTCTCAGGGGGCGCGAGGCTACACCTTC. Protein product: CASSYSQGARGYTF.

The rearrangement links TRBV7-9 to TRBJ1-1; TRBD1 matches 7 bases. The CDR3 runs 13 residues. Trimming removed 1 base from V and 11 bases from J; junction bases left unmatched: 7. Per the germline V gene, CDR1 is SEHNR and CDR2 is FQNEAQ (reference sequence). The CDR3 region has the DNA TGTGCCAGCAGCTTAGGCGGGGGACAGAGGGCTTTCTTT. It codes for CASSLGGGQRAFF.

This clonotype appeared a few times. V and J are TRBV4-1 and TRBJ1-6; D is possibly TRBD1 (5 bases). The CDR3 covers 15 residues. Germline V CDR1 and CDR2: MGHRA, YSYEKL. The V gene lost 0 bases and the J gene lost 13 bases, with 16 bases spanning the gap. The CDR3 DNA sequence: TGCGCCAGCAGCCAAGAGGTGCAGGGTTTGGGGCCCCTCCACTTT. Its protein product is CASSQEVQGLGPLHF.

J is TRBJ2-3 and V is TRBV7-2; a possible D gene is TRBD2 (6 bases). The germline CDR1 and CDR2 sequences are SGHTA and FQGNSA. Trimming pared 5 bases from V and 11 bases from J, leaving 17 bases between. This CDR3 has 13 amino acids. CDR3 nucleotide sequence: TGTGCCAGCAGCCCTCGTGGGGAGCGGGTGCAGTATTTT. It translates to CASSPRGERVQYF.

This clonotype was observed many times. The CDR3 sequence: CASSSSVGFYEQYF. As DNA, the CDR3 is TGTGCCAGCAGCTCCTCTGTGGGTTTCTACGAGCAGTACTTC. The chain uses TRBV7-2 and TRBJ2-7; D is undetermined. The CDR3 is 14 residues long. Germline CDR1 SGHTA, CDR2 FQGNSA. Trimming shortened V by 4 bases and J by 3 bases, and 13 bases separated the two germline ends.

The chain recombines TRBV29-1 with TRBJ2-7; 7 nucleotides align to TRBD1. This CDR3 contains 13 residues. V was pared by 7 bases and J by 6 bases, with 12 bases of the junction left unmatched. CDR1 SQVTM and CDR2 ANQGSEA come from the germline V gene. The DNA of the CDR3 is TGCAGCGGGGGAACCGGGACAGTCAGCGAGCAGTACTTC. Protein: CSGGTGTVSEQYF.

This clonotype was counted ten times or more. The CDR3 region has the DNA TGTGCCAGCAGCGGAACTAGTGGGGATGGCATTCAGTACTTC. Its translation: CASSGTSGDGIQYF. The J gene is TRBJ2-4, the V gene TRBV11-2; D is perhaps TRBD2 (5 bases). The germline gives CDR1 SGHAT, CDR2 FQNNGV. This CDR3 spans 14 amino acids. Trimming took 5 bases from V and 9 from J, leaving 17 bases between them.

This clonotype was seen a handful of times. The chain recombines TRBV5-1 with TRBJ2-7; TRBD1 matches at 9 bases. The trim removed 4 bases at V and 1 base at J, leaving 3 bases unmatched. The CDR3 runs to 14 residues. CDR1 SGHRS and CDR2 YFSETQ come from the germline V gene. The DNA for the CDR3 is TGCGCCAGCAGCACCGGGACAGGGTCCTACGAGCAGTACTTC. Its translation: CASSTGTGSYEQYF. Filled out from reference TRBV5-1 and TRBJ2-7, the complete variable domain reads KAGVTQTPRYLIKTRGQQVTLSCSPISGHRSVSWYQQTPGQGLQFLFEYFSETQRNKGNFPGRFSGRQFSNSRSEMNVSTLELGDSALYLCASSTGTGSYEQYFGPGTRLTVT.

At least ten counts were recorded for this clonotype. The V and J genes are TRBV7-2 and TRBJ2-3; 9 bases are a match to TRBD2. Germline V gives CDR1 SGHTA, CDR2 FQGNSA. With V trimmed by 3 bases and J by 2 bases, 3 bases remained unmatched. This CDR3 has 15 amino acids. The CDR3, as DNA: TGTGCCAGCAGCTTGCTAGCGGGGTACACAGATACGCAGTATTTT. This gives the protein CASSLLAGYTDTQYF.

V and J are TRBV18 and TRBJ1-1; D remains unclear. The CDR3 has 17 residues. Trimming removed 0 bases from V and 0 bases from J, with 14 bases in between. Per germline, CDR1 KGHSH and CDR2 LQKENI. CDR3 in DNA: TGTGCCAGCTCACCACCGTATACCCGGAGGGTGAACACTGAAGCTTTCTTT. This sequence encodes CASSPPYTRRVNTEAFF.

This clonotype was seen more than once but under ten times. For the CDR3, the DNA is TGCGCCAGCAAACTCCTCGGTGGAGGAGAGACCCAGTACTTC. Translation gives CASKLLGGGETQYF. V gene TRBV5-1 combines with J gene TRBJ2-5; TRBD2 is a possible D gene (5 bases). Trimming left V 6 bases short and J 4 bases short, with 16 bases between. Looked up from germline, CDR1 is SGHRS and CDR2 is YFSETQ. This CDR3 has 14 amino acids.

The table lists this clonotype with a few counts. The V and J genes are TRBV7-9 and TRBJ1-1; possibly TRBD1 for D (5 bases). V lost 8 bases to trimming and J lost 4 bases, with 14 bases between them. From germline, CDR1 is SEHNR and CDR2 FQNEAQ (reference sequence). This CDR3 is 13 amino acids long. CDR3 region: CASDFQGGTEAFF. In DNA, the CDR3 is TGTGCCAGCGACTTCCAGGGTGGCACTGAAGCTTTCTTT.

The chain has TRBV7-2 and TRBJ2-5; 9 positions match TRBD2. From germline, CDR1 is SGHTA and CDR2 FQGNSA. V was clipped by 5 bases and J by 4 bases; unmatched bases: 5. The CDR3 spans 14 residues. DNA for the CDR3: TGTGCCAGCAGCCTGGGACTAGCTTTAGAGACCCAGTACTTC. Its translation: CASSLGLALETQYF.

The V gene is TRBV27, the J gene TRBJ2-2, with 12 bases matching TRBD2. V dropped 5 bases and J dropped 3; count of bases not matched to a gene: 10. The CDR3 covers 18 residues. Germline V CDR1 and CDR2: MNHEY, SMNVEV (reference sequence). CDR3 loop: CASSLALAGGLDTGELFF. The CDR3 coding sequence is TGTGCCAGCAGTCTAGCGCTAGCGGGGGGGCTCGACACCGGGGAGCTGTTTTTT.

Ten or more counts support this clonotype. The J gene is TRBJ2-5, the V gene TRBV7-2, with D maybe TRBD2 (6 bases). CDR1 and CDR2 from the germline V gene are SGHTA and FQGNSA. The CDR3 runs 15 residues. V dropped 4 bases and J dropped 7 bases, with 19 bases sitting between them. For the CDR3, the DNA is TGTGCCAGCAGCTCCTCCGGGACTTACCGGGGGACCCAGTACTTC. The encoded protein is CASSSSGTYRGTQYF.

There are a few counts of this clonotype. This chain connects TRBV7-2 to TRBJ2-1, with D maybe TRBD2 (7 bases). V lost 5 bases and J 7 bases, leaving 18 bases between the germline ends. The germline V gene encodes CDR1 SGHTA and CDR2 FQGNSA. The CDR3 is 15 amino acids. The chain's CDR3 is CASSIPGGPRNEQFF. CDR3 bases: TGTGCCAGCAGCATCCCCGGGGGGCCGCGTAATGAGCAGTTCTTC.

The chain uses TRBV5-1 and TRBJ1-6, with a weak D call TRBD1 (5 bases). CDR3 size: 16 residues. Trimming took 0 bases from V and 9 from J, leaving 16 bases between them. Germline V gene lookup returns CDR1 SGHRS and CDR2 YFSETQ. The CDR3 spells CASSLAGTRFGSPLHF. CDR3 DNA: TGCGCCAGCAGCTTGGCAGGGACGAGGTTTGGTTCACCCCTCCACTTT.

This clonotype showed up just a few times. The chain is built from TRBV5-6 and TRBJ2-7; a weak D match, TRBD2 (6 bases). The CDR3 loop spans 14 amino acids. The germline gives CDR1 SGHDT, CDR2 YYEEEE. With 3 bases removed from V and 4 bases from J, the gap between germline ends came to 14 bases. The CDR3 region is CASSSYRGTYEQYF. CDR3 bases: TGTGCCAGCAGCTCCTACCGCGGGACTTACGAGCAGTACTTC.

V usage is TRBV5-6 and J usage is TRBJ1-5; D call uncertain. Trimming left V 1 base short and J 6 bases short, with 5 bases between. The CDR3 extends over 12 amino acids. The germline V gene encodes CDR1 SGHDT and CDR2 YYEEEE. CDR3 in DNA: TGTGCCAGCAGCTTGCGGTTTCAGCCCCAGCATTTT. As protein: CASSLRFQPQHF.

This clonotype was seen more than once but under ten times. The chain is built from TRBV20-1 and TRBJ2-7; D call uncertain. The CDR3 spans 12 residues. CDR1 is DFQATT and CDR2 is SNEGSKA in the germline V gene (reference sequence). V was cut by 3 bases and J by 6 bases, with 12 bases left in between. The CDR3 loop reads CSASRRSPEQYF. The CDR3 region has the DNA TGCAGTGCTAGCCGACGGTCGCCCGAGCAGTACTTC.

This clonotype showed up just a few times. The chain uses TRBV7-9 and TRBJ2-1; D uncertain. V dropped 3 bases and J dropped 5 bases, with 11 bases sitting between them. The CDR3 has 14 amino acids. Germline CDR1 and CDR2: SEHNR and FQNEAQ (reference sequence). The CDR3 DNA follows: TGTGCCAGCAGCTTTAGACGGTCTGACAATGAGCAGTTCTTC. Protein: CASSFRRSDNEQFF.

V gene TRBV5-1 combines with J gene TRBJ1-5, with 7 bases fitting TRBD1. The length of the CDR3 is 15 residues. V was pared by 1 base and J by 3 bases, with 4 bases of the junction left unmatched. CDR1 is SGHRS and CDR2 is YFSETQ in the germline V gene. The CDR3 is CASSLQGGINQPQHF. The CDR3 nucleotides read TGCGCCAGCAGCTTGCAGGGGGGCATCAATCAGCCCCAGCATTTT.

This sequence joins TRBV29-1 and TRBJ2-3; perhaps TRBD1 as D (5 bases). Between the trimmed V and J ends, which lost 7 bases and 6 bases, there was a span of 20 bases. The CDR3 is made up of 14 amino acids. Germline assignment: CDR1 SQVTM and CDR2 ANQGSEA. DNA of the CDR3: TGCAGCGGAGAGTTCAGGGATGGGATGGATACGCAGTATTTT. Its protein is CSGEFRDGMDTQYF.